These T cell receptor beta chains were read from a single sample in a study of beta chain features in type 1 diabetes. TCRdb's table, derived via immunoSEQ multiplex PCR, lists solely in-frame clones and lacks some. The sample has around 430,000 clones; 30% are singletons. Sequences were obtained from naive CD4+ T cells from blood. These receptors were obtained from a man younger than 35 in good health. Both conserved end residues are part of each CDR3.

v_call	cdr3_aa
TRBV7-2	CASSPWGGSLAGTQYF
TRBV20-1	CSASLWGYTF
TRBV19	CASTLTAEYQETQYF
TRBV29-1	CSVDSSGPGGTQYF
TRBV27	CASRKTGHEQYF
TRBV21-1	CASSNFPRSLPNEQFF
TRBV5-1	CASSSTNGGNEQFF
TRBV30	CAWGPGGSSYNEQFF
TRBV29-1	CRAGGTEAFF
TRBV6-6	CASTIRGSQETQYF
TRBV18	CASSSGPSMIYEQYF
TRBV7-9	CASSPWSSGNNIQYF
TRBV30	CAWGEALGEQYF
TRBV6-5	CASRPIAGTGELFF
TRBV28	CASSVDPSKNIQYF
TRBV4-1	CASSQKTGGYEQYF
TRBV21-1	CASSNSGVQETQYF
TRBV10-3	CAISVQGLGANVLTF
TRBV30	CAWSAVDTQYF
TRBV6-1	CASRYRDGDEAFF
TRBV5-1	CASSLEKGYNEQFF
TRBV6-1	CASSLSGNTEAFF
TRBV25-1	CASKLAGVRMVRTDTQYF
TRBV28	CASSQLGLAGPSEQYF
TRBV2	CASSDSQVIQPQHF
TRBV30	CAWRGLGETQYF
TRBV15	CATSREETQYF
TRBV5-1	CASSPRAQGSHNEQFF
TRBV7-7	CASSLAVAGVGNEQFF
TRBV7-2	CASSPQKGSETQYF
TRBV6-6	CASSKSGRRDTQYF
TRBV30	CAWRVGWGNTIYF
TRBV20-1	CSASSYNEQFF
TRBV4-2	CASSPLAGAFYNEQFF
TRBV7-2	CASSSDRANYGYTF
TRBV29-1	CSVEGRSSYNEQFF
TRBV29-1	CSVEDRKGGRNTEAFF
TRBV6-5	CASRGTGGAYGYTF